This TCR beta chain originates from a study of blood T cell repertoires in COVID-19. Study at large: T cells, B-cell-depleted T cells, or PBMCs supplied cDNA or gDNA.

The study drew participants aged about 18 to 89 years from roughly 25 US areas. Cohort assignment relied on participant-reported clinical history. The CDR3 length is 16 residues. Germline loops: CDR1 KGHSY, CDR2 FQNENV. The V gene end was trimmed by 4 bases and the J gene end by 0 bases; junction bases not matched to a gene: 5. Clones were sequenced by immunoSEQ multiplex PCR, and TCRdb holds only the in-frame ones, with some missing. The sample lists 250,000 to 300,000 clones, roughly 81% seen once, with under 7% in the top ten. Sequencing was carried out using PBMCs or T cells enriched from blood (not recorded which). The gene calls are TRBV16 and TRBJ1-4; TRBD1 agrees at 7 bases. The origin of this receptor is a woman aged 45-65 years who had been exposed to COVID-19. CDR3 nucleotides: TGTGCCAGCAGCCCCAGGGGGACAGCAACTAATGAAAAACTGTTTTTT. It encodes CASSPRGTATNEKLFF.